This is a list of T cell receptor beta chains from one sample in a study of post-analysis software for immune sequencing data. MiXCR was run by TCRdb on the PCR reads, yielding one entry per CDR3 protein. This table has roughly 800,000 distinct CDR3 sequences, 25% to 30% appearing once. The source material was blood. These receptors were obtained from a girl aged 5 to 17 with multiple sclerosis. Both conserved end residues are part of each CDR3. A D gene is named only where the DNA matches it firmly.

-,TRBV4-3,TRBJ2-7,CASSQVTGSYEQYF
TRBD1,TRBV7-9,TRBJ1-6,CASSLGDRAALHF
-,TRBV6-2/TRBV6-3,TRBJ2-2,CASRSRETGELFF
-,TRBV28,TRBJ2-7,CASSFPRELHEQYF
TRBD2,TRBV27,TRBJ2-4,CASGLAGVKNIQYF
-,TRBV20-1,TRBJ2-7,CSARDSQLSSYEQYF
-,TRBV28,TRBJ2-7,CASDKSRGSSYEQYF
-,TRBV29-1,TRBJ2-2,CSANVGAWPGELFF
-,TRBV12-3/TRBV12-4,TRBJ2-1,CASRAWGRGSYNEQFF
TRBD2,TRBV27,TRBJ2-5,CASSLTSGRQETQYF
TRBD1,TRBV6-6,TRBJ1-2,CASSSQGVVGYTF
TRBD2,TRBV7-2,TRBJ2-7,CASSPLAGPFYEQYF
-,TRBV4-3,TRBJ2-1,CASSLRTAGDYNEQFF
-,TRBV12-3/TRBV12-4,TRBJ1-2,CASSLGTRGSNYGYTF
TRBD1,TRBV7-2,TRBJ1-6,CASSAHQDRGNSPLHF
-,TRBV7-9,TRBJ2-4,CASSQQGSNEQYF
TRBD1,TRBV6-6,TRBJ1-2,CASSYRDSNGYTF
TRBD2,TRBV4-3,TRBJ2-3,CASSPKVAGGATDTQYF
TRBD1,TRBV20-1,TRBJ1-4,CSARGGGLYEKLFF
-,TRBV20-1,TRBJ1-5,CSARLGQISNQPQHF
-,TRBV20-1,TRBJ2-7,CKGPDLDLGEQYF
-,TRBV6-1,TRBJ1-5,CASSEAPSGHRVWPQHF
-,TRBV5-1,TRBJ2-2,CASSLVPRAGELFF
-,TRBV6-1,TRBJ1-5,CATKAAWGGGQPQHF
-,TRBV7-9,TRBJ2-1,CASSPSSVLVEQFF
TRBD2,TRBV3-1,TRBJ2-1,CASSQVLAGYNEQFF
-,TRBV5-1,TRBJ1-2,CASSPDDGKYGYTF
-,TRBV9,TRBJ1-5,CASSPTEYSNQPQHF
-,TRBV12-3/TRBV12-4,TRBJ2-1,CASSRNPHGDQQFF
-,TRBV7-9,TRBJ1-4,CASGSPGATNEKLFF
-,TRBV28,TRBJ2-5,CASSFPPGQETQYF
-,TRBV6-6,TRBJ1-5,CASSGRLGLGQPQHF
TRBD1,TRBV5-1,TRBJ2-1,CASRTGADNEQFF
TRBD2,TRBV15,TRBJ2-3,CATSRETDTQYF
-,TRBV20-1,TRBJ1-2,CSARDGPVGYTF
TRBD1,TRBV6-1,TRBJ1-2,CASREQGEVGYTF
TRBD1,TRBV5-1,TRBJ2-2,CASRYDRATGELFF
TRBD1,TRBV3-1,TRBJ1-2,CASSHLDRGPNYGYTF
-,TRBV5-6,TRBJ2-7,CASSFRPGSEQYF
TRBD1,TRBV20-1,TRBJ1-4,CSARGDRGGEKLFF
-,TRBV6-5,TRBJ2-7,CASSTHRDTLYEQYF
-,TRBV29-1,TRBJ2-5,CSVFLGGFGQETQYF
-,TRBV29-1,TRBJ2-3,CSVLGSSEGTDTQYF
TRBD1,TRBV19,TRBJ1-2,CASSSSGTVLGGYGYTF
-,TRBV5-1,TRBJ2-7,CASSLEWGPYEQYF
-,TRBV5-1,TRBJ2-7,CASSSGQNLEEQYF
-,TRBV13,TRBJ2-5,CASSPGGLETRKTQYF
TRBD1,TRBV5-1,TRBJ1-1,CASSAGQMNTEAFF
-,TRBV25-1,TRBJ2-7,CASRGSRGVYEQYF
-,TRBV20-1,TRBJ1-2,CSARDAGLGYGYTF
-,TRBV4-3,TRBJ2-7,CASSQDRSGPYEQYF
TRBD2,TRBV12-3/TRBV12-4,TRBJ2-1,CASSILAGANEQFF
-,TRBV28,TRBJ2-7,CASSLVTAGSYEQYF
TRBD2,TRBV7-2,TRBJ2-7,CASSLRTSGVEQYF
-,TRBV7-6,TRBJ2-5,CASSFKGGQWYQETQYF
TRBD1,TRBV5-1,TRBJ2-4,CASRPDRPLIKNIQYF
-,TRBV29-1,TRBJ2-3,CSVVFWEGTDTQYF
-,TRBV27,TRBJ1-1,CASKPRGQNTEAFF
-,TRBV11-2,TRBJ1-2,CASSLKLLGDAQVNGYTF